A selection of T cell receptor beta chains follows, all from one sample in a study of OX40 agonist ivuxolimab in advanced cancers. This table comes from immunoSEQ multiplex PCR, and its TCRdb copy is limited to in-frame clones, with some not included. Of almost 50,000 clones in the sample, about 88% were seen once. Sequences were derived from CD4+ or CD8+ T cells sorted from blood, sampled in a trial of the OX40 agonist ivuxolimab. The source of these receptors is an adult with an advanced solid tumor such as melanoma, head and neck, liver or kidney cancer. Each CDR3 is given with its conserved first and last residue. A D gene is named only where the DNA matches it firmly. Clone size is given for some rows only: seen once, a few or many times, or a class if the clone is expanded.

J gene,D gene,clone size,V gene,CDR3 DNA,CDR3 protein
TRBJ1-1,NA,NA,TRBV9,TGTGCCAGCAGCGTAGATAAGCAGGGCGGAGCGGTGAACACTGAAGCTTTCTTT,CASSVDKQGGAVNTEAFF
TRBJ2-7,NA,NA,TRBV4-2,TGTGCCAGCAGCCAAGAGGAGCGGGTAGGCCACGAGCAGTACTTC,CASSQEERVGHEQYF
TRBJ2-5,TRBD2,NA,TRBV28,TGTGCCAGCAGGGCTAGCGGGAGGGCGAGGGAGACCCAGTACTTC,CASRASGRARETQYF
TRBJ2-7,TRBD2,NA,TRBV6-1,TGTGCCAGCAGTCACGGGGGGATCTACGAGCAGTACTTC,CASSHGGIYEQYF
TRBJ2-2,NA,NA,TRBV5-1,TGCGCCAGCAGCTTGACAGGGCTCGGTTTCGCGAACACCGGGGAGCTGTTTTTT,CASSLTGLGFANTGELFF
TRBJ1-2,TRBD1,NA,TRBV15,TGTGCCACCAGGGGGCAGGGGGAAGGCTACACCTTC,CATRGQGEGYTF
TRBJ2-1,NA,NA,TRBV9,TGTGCCAGCAGCGTAGAGCGGAATACCTACAATGAGCAGTTCTTC,CASSVERNTYNEQFF
TRBJ1-1,NA,NA,TRBV7-2,TGTGCCAGCAGCCCCTACTCGGGGGGGGGAACTGAAGCTTTCTTT,CASSPYSGGGTEAFF
TRBJ2-7,NA,NA,TRBV5-4,TGTGCCAGCAGCATGGACGGCTACGAGCAGTACTTC,CASSMDGYEQYF
TRBJ1-2,NA,NA,TRBV30,TGTGCCTGGAGTCGAACAGCGGAGCGCTACACCTTC,CAWSRTAERYTF
TRBJ2-1,TRBD2,NA,TRBV7-8,TGTGCCAGCAGCTCGGGGACTAGCTATGGGAATGAGCAGTTCTTC,CASSSGTSYGNEQFF
TRBJ2-7,TRBD2,NA,TRBV28,TGTGCCAGCAGCCGTCGGACGGGACTAGTTCGTTACGAGCAGTACTTC,CASSRRTGLVRYEQYF
TRBJ2-2,NA,once,TRBV7-9,TGTGCCCTCAGCTCGGGCAGGGGCGGTTCCGGGGAGCTGTTTTTT,CALSSGRGGSGELFF
TRBJ2-2,NA,NA,TRBV2,TGTGCCAGCAGGCCGTCTAGCGCGAACACCGGGGAGCTGTTTTTT,CASRPSSANTGELFF
TRBJ1-3,NA,NA,TRBV28,TGTGCCAGCAGTCTCAGTCCGGACCTAAACACCATATATTTT,CASSLSPDLNTIYF
TRBJ1-5,NA,NA,TRBV28,TGTGCCAGCATCGCCGACAGTAATCAGCCCCAGCATTTT,CASIADSNQPQHF
TRBJ2-1,TRBD2,NA,TRBV29-1,TGCAGCGTGGTAGCGGGAGGGCCCCATGAGCAGTTCTTC,CSVVAGGPHEQFF
TRBJ2-3,TRBD1,NA,TRBV5-6,TGTGCCAGCAGCTTACAGGGGGCCCGCACAGATACGCAGTATTTT,CASSLQGARTDTQYF
TRBJ2-7,NA,NA,TRBV30,TGTGCCTGGACGACAGGGGAGGGGAGCTACGAGCAGTACTTC,CAWTTGEGSYEQYF
TRBJ1-1,NA,NA,TRBV28,TGTGCCAGCAGTGCCCCCCGAGGGGCTGGGAACACTGAAGCTTTCTTT,CASSAPRGAGNTEAFF
TRBJ2-7,NA,NA,TRBV4-3,TGCGCCAGCAGCGACGGGGCGAGCACGTACTTC,CASSDGASTYF
TRBJ2-5,TRBD2,NA,TRBV28,TGTGCCAGCAGTACTGGTACTAGCGGGAGGGGGACCCAGTACTTC,CASSTGTSGRGTQYF
TRBJ2-2,NA,NA,TRBV9,TGTGCCACCACTCGGGGCTCTGACACCGGGGAGCTGTTTTTT,CATTRGSDTGELFF
TRBJ1-2,TRBD1,NA,TRBV25-1,TGTGCCAGCAGTGAACAGGCGACAGGGGGTCGAGGCTACACCTTC,CASSEQATGGRGYTF
TRBJ2-5,NA,NA,TRBV25-1,TGTGCCAGCAGTGAATATGTTAGCGGAGGGGGGGAGACCCAGTACTTC,CASSEYVSGGGETQYF
TRBJ1-2,NA,few,TRBV5-6,TGTGCCAGCAGCTTGGGACAGTACGTTGGCTACACCTTC,CASSLGQYVGYTF
TRBJ2-1,NA,NA,TRBV5-5,TGTGCCAGCAGCCCGTACTACAATGAGCAGTTCTTC,CASSPYYNEQFF
TRBJ2-6,TRBD1,once,TRBV7-2,TGTGCCAGCAGCCGGTTCAGGGGGCTTGGGGCCAACGTCCTGACTTTC,CASSRFRGLGANVLTF
TRBJ2-7,NA,NA,TRBV7-2,TGTGCCAGCAGCTTTCCGGGACAAACCTACGAGCAGTACTTC,CASSFPGQTYEQYF
TRBJ2-7,TRBD1,NA,TRBV6-6,TGTGCCAGCAGTTACCCGATCCCGACAGGGGTCGGAGAGCAGTACTTC,CASSYPIPTGVGEQYF
TRBJ2-1,NA,NA,TRBV5-6,TGTGCCAGCAGCTTCGGGGTATCGTTTAACAATGAGCAGTTCTTC,CASSFGVSFNNEQFF
TRBJ2-7,NA,NA,TRBV15,TGTGCCACCAGCAGAGGGCTGCCCTCCTCCTACGAGCAGTACTTC,CATSRGLPSSYEQYF
TRBJ2-2,NA,NA,TRBV6-5,TGTGCCAGCAGTAGGGGGGGTTTGAACACCGGGGAGCTGTTTTTT,CASSRGGLNTGELFF
TRBJ2-7,TRBD1,NA,TRBV6-6,TGTGCCAGCAGTCCACCGGACAGGGCCCACGAGCAGTACTTC,CASSPPDRAHEQYF
TRBJ2-2,NA,few,TRBV11-2,TGTGCCAGCAGCGGGTGGGGGGAAATACACACCGGGGAGCTGTTTTTT,CASSGWGEIHTGELFF
TRBJ1-5,TRBD1,NA,TRBV5-8,TGTGCCAGCAGCGCCCCCGGGACAGGGAGGGACATTCAGCCCCAGCATTTT,CASSAPGTGRDIQPQHF
TRBJ2-3,NA,NA,TRBV7-2,TGTGCCAGCAGCCCCCAAACCGCAGATACGCAGTATTTT,CASSPQTADTQYF
TRBJ2-7,TRBD1,NA,TRBV6-5,TGTGCCAGCAGTTCACCCGGACAGGGTACCTACGAGCAGTACTTC,CASSSPGQGTYEQYF
TRBJ1-1,NA,NA,TRBV11-2,TGTGCCAGCAGCTTAGTTAGTGGGCTGACTGAAGCTTTCTTT,CASSLVSGLTEAFF
TRBJ2-1,NA,NA,TRBV28,TGTGCCAGCAGTTTTGACAGTTTCGATGAGCAGTTCTTC,CASSFDSFDEQFF